Given below is one TCR beta chain in context. CDR3 size: 14 residues. The germline CDR1 and CDR2 sequences are SGHNT and YYREEE (reference sequence). The V and J ends lost 0 bases and 1 base, in that order; junction bases with no gene match: 0. The record originates from a study of blood T cell repertoires in COVID-19. In the study overall: The United States, Italy and Spain supplied acute and convalescent COVID-19 samples.

Authors' processing steps: Amplification with reference gene primers provided the estimates of nucleated cell counts. Using immunoSEQ multiplex PCR, the repertoire was profiled, and TCRdb retains in-frame clones only, with some absent. Clonal size and the V and J genes are those of that table, whereas D and trimming came from the DNA. The profile shows 75,000 to 85,000 clones, almost 85% of them singletons. Material: peripheral blood. This sequence was found in a human donor in a cohort sampled during active COVID-19. This chain links TRBV5-4 with TRBJ2-5; 7 bases map to TRBD2. CDR3 loop: CASSLGLAQETQYF. CDR3 nucleotide sequence: TGTGCCAGCAGCTTGGGACTAGCCCAAGAGACCCAGTACTTC.